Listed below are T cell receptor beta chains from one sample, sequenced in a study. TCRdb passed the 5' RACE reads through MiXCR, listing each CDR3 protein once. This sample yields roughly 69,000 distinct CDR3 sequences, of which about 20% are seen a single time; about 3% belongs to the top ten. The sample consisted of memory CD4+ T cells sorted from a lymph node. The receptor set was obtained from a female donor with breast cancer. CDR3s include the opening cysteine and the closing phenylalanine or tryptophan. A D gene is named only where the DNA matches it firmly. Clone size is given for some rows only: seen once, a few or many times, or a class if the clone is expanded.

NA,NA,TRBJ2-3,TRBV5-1,CASGRGTGNTDTQYF,TGCGCCAGCGGGAGGGGGACAGGCAACACAGATACGCAGTATTTT
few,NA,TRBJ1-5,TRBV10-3,CAIRDARGKDQPQHF,TGTGCCATCAGGGACGCACGGGGGAAGGATCAGCCCCAGCATTTT
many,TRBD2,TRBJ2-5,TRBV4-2,CASSPGTSGSKGETQYF,TGTGCCAGCAGCCCCGGGACTAGCGGGAGTAAAGGGGAGACCCAGTACTTC
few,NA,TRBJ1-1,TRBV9,CASSVNDGGSTEAFF,TGTGCCAGCAGCGTAAATGATGGGGGAAGTACTGAAGCTTTCTTT
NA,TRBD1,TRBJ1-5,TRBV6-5,CASSGDRGQPQHF,TGTGCCAGCAGCGGGGACAGGGGTCAGCCCCAGCATTTT
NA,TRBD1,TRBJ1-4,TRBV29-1,CSGRTGEKLFF,TGCAGCGGCAGGACAGGGGAAAAACTGTTTTTT
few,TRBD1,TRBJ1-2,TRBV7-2,CASSFSGRGLEGYTF,TGTGCCAGCAGCTTCAGCGGCAGGGGGCTAGAAGGCTACACCTTC
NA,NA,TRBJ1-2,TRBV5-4,CASSLVGKGYGYTF,TGTGCCAGCAGCTTGGTTGGAAAAGGCTATGGCTACACCTTC
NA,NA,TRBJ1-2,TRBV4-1,CASSRLGLGGYTF,TGCGCCAGCAGCCGACTCGGTCTTGGCGGCTACACCTTC
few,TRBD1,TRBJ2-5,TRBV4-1,CASSPYLFGTGGETQYF,TGCGCCAGCAGCCCCTACCTTTTCGGGACAGGGGGGGAGACCCAGTACTTC
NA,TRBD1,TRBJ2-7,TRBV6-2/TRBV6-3,CASSYPDRGGDEQYF,TGTGCCAGCAGTTATCCCGACAGGGGAGGCGACGAGCAGTACTTC
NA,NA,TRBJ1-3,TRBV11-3,CASSSLPGNTIYF,TGTGCCAGCAGCTCACTCCCTGGAAACACCATATATTTT
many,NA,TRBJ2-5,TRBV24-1,CATSDLQETQYF,TGTGCCACCAGTGATTTACAAGAGACCCAGTACTTC
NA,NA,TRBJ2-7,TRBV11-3,CASSLVRSSYEQYF,TGTGCCAGCAGCTTAGTACGGTCTTCCTACGAGCAGTACTTC
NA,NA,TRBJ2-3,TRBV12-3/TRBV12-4,CASSSGPDTQYF,TGTGCCAGCAGTTCAGGGCCAGATACGCAGTATTTT
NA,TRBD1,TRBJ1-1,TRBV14,CARSQAGQAREAFF,TGTGCCAGAAGCCAAGCTGGACAGGCTCGTGAAGCTTTCTTT
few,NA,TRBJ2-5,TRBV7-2,CASSLAGRGRQETQYF,TGTGCCAGCAGCTTAGCTGGTCGGGGCCGGCAAGAGACCCAGTACTTC
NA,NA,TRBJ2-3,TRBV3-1,CASSQDPPTRTDTQYF,TGTGCCAGCAGCCAAGATCCCCCCACCCGCACAGATACGCAGTATTTT
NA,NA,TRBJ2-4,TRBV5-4,CASSLARLAKNIQYF,TGTGCCAGCAGCTTGGCGAGGTTAGCCAAAAACATTCAGTACTTC
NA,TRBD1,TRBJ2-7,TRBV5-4,CASSPDRGRVDEQYF,TGTGCCAGCAGCCCAGATAGGGGGCGCGTCGACGAGCAGTACTTC
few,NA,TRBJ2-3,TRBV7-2,CASSQGRASDTQYF,TGTGCCAGCAGCCAGGGCCGGGCTTCAGATACGCAGTATTTT
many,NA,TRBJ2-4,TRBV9,CASSPQEGTKNIQYF,TGTGCCAGCAGCCCCCAAGAGGGGACCAAAAACATTCAGTACTTC
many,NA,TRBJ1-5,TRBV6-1,CASRGGGSGNQPQHF,TGTGCCAGCAGGGGGGGAGGGAGTGGCAATCAGCCCCAGCATTTT
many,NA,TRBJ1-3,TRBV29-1,CSVVAGFGNTIYF,TGCAGCGTTGTGGCAGGGTTCGGAAACACCATATATTTT
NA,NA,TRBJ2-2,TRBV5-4,CASSLPISTGELFF,TGTGCCAGCAGCCTACCGATCTCCACCGGGGAGCTGTTTTTT
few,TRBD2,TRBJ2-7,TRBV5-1,CASSTEGLAGGGEQYF,TGCGCCAGCAGCACGGAAGGACTAGCGGGAGGGGGCGAGCAGTACTTC
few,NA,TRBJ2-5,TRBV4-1,CASSQVNLGFKDGETQYF,TGCGCCAGCAGCCAAGTGAATTTAGGGTTTAAGGATGGAGAGACCCAGTACTTC
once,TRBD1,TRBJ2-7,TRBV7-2,CARSFQGASAEQYF,TGTGCACGCAGCTTCCAGGGGGCTTCCGCCGAGCAGTACTTC
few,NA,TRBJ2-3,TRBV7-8,CASSQKWGQVTDTQYF,TGTGCCAGCAGCCAGAAATGGGGACAAGTCACAGATACGCAGTATTTT
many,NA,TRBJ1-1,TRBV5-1,CASSQNTEAFF,TGCGCCAGCAGCCAGAACACTGAAGCTTTCTTT
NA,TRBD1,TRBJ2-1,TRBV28,CASSSGQADNEQFF,TGTGCCAGCAGTTCCGGACAGGCCGACAATGAGCAGTTCTTC